The sample holds a few counts of the clone carrying this T cell receptor (beta chain). The antigen is undetermined. This sample is drawn from a study of cytomegalovirus exposure and HLA in healthy donors. Study-wide findings and caveats: According to the study, roughly 160 TCR beta chains were cytomegalovirus-associated. Productive status was seen about 87% or about 30% of the time for most TCR beta V segments in an earlier analysis. Common viral pathogens (according to a later analysis) appeared linked to several of the most significant clusters. TCR beta sequences numbering roughly 18,000 were associated with HLA alleles at 0.05 false discovery rate in a later analysis.

The CDR3 spans 15 residues. After removal of 1 base from V and 3 bases from J, the junction contained 1 base not matched to a gene. Looked up from germline, CDR1 is SNHLY and CDR2 is FYNNEI. Primers included in the PCR were 60 Vbeta and 13 Jbeta primers. Generated by immunoSEQ multiplex PCR, the TCRdb table keeps only in-frame clones and is missing some. This sample yields around 64,000 clones, of which around 86% are seen a single time; roughly 2% belongs to the top ten. This sequence originates from a woman aged 25 to 39 in good health and CMV-seronegative. This rearrangement joins TRBV2 to TRBJ2-1; 9 bases map to TRBD2. Specimen: PBMCs. For the CDR3, the DNA is TGTGCCAGCAGTGAAGGTAGCGGGGGCTACAATGAGCAGTTCTTC. Amino acid sequence: CASSEGSGGYNEQFF.